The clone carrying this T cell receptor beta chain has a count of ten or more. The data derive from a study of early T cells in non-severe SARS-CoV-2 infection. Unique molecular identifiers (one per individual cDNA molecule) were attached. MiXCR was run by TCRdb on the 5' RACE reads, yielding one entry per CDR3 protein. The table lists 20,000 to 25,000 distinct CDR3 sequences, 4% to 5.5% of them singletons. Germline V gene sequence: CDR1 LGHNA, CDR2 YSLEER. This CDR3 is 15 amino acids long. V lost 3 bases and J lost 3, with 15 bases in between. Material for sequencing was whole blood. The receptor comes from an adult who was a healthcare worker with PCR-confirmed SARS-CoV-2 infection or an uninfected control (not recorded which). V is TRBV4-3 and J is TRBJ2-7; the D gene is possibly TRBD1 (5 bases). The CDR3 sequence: CASSQAAGNNYEQYF. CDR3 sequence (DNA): TGCGCCAGCAGCCAGGCGGCAGGGAACAACTACGAGCAGTACTTC.